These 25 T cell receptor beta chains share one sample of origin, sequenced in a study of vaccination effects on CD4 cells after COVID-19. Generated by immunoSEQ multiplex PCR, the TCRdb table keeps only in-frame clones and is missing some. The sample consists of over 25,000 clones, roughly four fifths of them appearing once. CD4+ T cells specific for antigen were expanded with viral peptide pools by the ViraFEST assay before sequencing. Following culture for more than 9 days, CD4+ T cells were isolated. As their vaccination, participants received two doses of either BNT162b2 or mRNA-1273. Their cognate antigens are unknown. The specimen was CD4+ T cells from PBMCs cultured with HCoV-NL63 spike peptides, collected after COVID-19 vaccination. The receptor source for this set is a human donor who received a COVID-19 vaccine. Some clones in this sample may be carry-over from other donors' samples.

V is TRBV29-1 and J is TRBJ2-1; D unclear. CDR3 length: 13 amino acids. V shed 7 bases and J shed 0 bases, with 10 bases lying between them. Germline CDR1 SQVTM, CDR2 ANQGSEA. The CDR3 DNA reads TGCAGCGGTACTGAGAGCTCCTACAATGAGCAGTTCTTC. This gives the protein CSGTESSYNEQFF.

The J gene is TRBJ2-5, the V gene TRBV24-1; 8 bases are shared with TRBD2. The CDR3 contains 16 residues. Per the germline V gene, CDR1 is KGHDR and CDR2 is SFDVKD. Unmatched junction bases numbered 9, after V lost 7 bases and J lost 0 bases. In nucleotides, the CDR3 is TGTGCCACCAGCCTGGGGCGCGGGGGGTACCAAGAGACCCAGTACTTC. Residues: CATSLGRGGYQETQYF.

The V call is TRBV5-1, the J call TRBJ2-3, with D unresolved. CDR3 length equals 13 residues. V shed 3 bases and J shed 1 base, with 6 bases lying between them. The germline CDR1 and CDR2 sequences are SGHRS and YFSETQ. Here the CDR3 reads CASSSEGTDTQYF. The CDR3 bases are TGCGCCAGCAGCTCGGAAGGCACAGATACGCAGTATTTT.

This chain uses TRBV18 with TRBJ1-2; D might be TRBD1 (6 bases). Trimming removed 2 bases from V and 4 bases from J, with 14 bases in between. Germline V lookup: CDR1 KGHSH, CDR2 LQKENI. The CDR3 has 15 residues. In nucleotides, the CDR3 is TGTGCCAGCTCACCAAACACAGGGATCGCCTATGGCTACACCTTC. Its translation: CASSPNTGIAYGYTF.

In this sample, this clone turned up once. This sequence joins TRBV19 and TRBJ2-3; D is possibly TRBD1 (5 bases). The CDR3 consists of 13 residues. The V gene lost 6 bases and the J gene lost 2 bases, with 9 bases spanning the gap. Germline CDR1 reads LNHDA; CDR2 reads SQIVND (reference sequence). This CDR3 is CASRGVSTDTQYF. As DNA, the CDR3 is TGTGCCAGTAGAGGGGTGTCCACAGATACGCAGTATTTT.

The CDR3 sequence is CASSLGVRAYEQYV. The CDR3 DNA reads TGTGCCAGCAGCTTAGGGGTGCGAGCCTACGAGCAGTACGTC. The chain employs TRBV7-8 and TRBJ2-7, with D unclear. Trimming left V 1 base short and J 2 bases short, with 9 bases between. The CDR3 covers 14 residues. Germline CDR1 is SGHVS and CDR2 is FQNEAQ.

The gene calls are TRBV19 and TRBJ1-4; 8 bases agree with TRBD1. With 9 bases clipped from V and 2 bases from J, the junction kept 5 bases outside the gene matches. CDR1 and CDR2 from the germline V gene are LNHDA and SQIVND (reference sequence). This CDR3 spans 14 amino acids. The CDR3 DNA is TGTGCCAGCGACAGGGGTACGACTAATGAAAAACTGTTTTTT. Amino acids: CASDRGTTNEKLFF.

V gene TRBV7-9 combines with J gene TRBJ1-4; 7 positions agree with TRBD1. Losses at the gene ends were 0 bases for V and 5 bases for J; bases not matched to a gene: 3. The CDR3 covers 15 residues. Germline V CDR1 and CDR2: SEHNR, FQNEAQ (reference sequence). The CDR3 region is CASSLAGTANEKLFF. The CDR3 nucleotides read TGTGCCAGCAGCTTAGCAGGGACAGCGAATGAAAAACTGTTTTTT.

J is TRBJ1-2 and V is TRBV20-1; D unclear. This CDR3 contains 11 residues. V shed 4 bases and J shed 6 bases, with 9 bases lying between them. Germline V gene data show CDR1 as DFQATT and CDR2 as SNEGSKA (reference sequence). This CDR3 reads CSAIMVHGYTF. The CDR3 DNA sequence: TGCAGTGCTATCATGGTACATGGCTACACCTTC.

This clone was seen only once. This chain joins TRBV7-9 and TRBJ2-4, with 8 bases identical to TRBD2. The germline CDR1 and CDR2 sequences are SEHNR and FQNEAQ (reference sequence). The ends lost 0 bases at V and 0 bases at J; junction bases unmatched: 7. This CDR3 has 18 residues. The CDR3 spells CASSLAPGGSSAKNIQYF. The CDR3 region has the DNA TGTGCCAGCAGCTTAGCCCCGGGGGGGTCATCAGCCAAAAACATTCAGTACTTC.

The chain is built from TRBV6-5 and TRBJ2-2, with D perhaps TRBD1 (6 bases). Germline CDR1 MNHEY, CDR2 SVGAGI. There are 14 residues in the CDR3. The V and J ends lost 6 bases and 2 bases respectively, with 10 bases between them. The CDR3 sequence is CASRQGINTGELFF. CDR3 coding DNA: TGTGCCAGCAGGCAGGGGATCAACACCGGGGAGCTGTTTTTT.

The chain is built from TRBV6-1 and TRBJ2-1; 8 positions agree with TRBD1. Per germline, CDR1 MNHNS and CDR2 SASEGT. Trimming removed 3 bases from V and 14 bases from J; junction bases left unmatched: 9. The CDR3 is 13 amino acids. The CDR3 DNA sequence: TGTGCCAGCAGTGAGGGCAGGGGGCTATCTAAGTTCTTC. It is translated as CASSEGRGLSKFF.

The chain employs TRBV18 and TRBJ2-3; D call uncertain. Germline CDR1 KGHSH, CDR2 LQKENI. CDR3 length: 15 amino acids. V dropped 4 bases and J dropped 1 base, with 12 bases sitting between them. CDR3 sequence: CASSLLTAGTDTQYF. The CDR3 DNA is TGTGCCAGCTCACTCCTTACGGCAGGCACAGATACGCAGTATTTT.

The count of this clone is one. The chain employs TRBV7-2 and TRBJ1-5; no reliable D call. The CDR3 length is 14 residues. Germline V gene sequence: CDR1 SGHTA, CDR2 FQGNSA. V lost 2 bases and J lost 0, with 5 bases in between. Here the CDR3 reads CASSLLYSNQPQHF. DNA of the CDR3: TGTGCCAGCAGCTTACTTTATAGCAATCAGCCCCAGCATTTT.

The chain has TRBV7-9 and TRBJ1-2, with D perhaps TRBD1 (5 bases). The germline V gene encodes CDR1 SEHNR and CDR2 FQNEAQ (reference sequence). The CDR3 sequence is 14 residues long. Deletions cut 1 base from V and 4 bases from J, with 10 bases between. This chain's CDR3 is CASSLGEGVYGYTF. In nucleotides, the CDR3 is TGTGCCAGCAGCTTAGGTGAAGGGGTCTATGGCTACACCTTC. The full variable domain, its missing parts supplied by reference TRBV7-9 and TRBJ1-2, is DTGVSQNPRHKITKRGQNVTFRCDPISEHNRLYWYRQTLGQGPEFLTYFQNEAQLEKSRLLSDRFSAERPKGSFSTLEIQRTEQGDSAMYLCASSLGEGVYGYTFGSGTRLTVV.

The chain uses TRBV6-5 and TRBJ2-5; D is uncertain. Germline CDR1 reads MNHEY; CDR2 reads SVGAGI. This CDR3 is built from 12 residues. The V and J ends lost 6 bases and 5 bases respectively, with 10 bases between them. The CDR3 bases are TGTGCCAGCAGGAAGACGACGGAGACCCAGTACTTC. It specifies CASRKTTETQYF.

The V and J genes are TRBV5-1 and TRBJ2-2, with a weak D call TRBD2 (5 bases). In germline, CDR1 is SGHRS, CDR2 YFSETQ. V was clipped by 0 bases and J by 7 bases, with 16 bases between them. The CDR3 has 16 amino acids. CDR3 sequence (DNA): TGCGCCAGCAGCTTGGGGCTAACGAGCGGTTACGGGGAGCTGTTTTTT. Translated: CASSLGLTSGYGELFF.

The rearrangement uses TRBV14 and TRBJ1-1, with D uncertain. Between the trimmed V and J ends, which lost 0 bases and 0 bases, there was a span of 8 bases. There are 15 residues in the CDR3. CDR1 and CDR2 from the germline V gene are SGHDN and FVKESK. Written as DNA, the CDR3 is TGTGCCAGCAGCCAAGATTGGCGGGTGAACACTGAAGCTTTCTTT. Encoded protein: CASSQDWRVNTEAFF.

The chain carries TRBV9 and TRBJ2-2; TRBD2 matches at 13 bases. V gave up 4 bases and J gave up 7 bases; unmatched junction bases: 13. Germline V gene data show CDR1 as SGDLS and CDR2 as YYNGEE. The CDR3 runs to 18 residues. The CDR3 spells CASSPGLLAGGPDGELFF. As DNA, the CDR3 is TGTGCCAGCAGCCCCGGGCTACTAGCGGGGGGGCCCGACGGGGAGCTGTTTTTT. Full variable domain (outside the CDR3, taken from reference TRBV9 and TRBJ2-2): DSGVTQTPKHLITATGQRVTLRCSPRSGDLSVYWYQQSLDQGLQFLIQYYNGEERAKGNILERFSAQQFPDLHSELNLSSLELGDSALYFCASSPGLLAGGPDGELFFGEGSRLTVL.

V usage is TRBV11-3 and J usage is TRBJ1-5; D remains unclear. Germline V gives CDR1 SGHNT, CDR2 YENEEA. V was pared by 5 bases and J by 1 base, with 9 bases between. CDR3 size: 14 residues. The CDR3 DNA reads TGTGCCAGCAGCCCGGTGGGGAGCAATCAGCCCCAGCATTTT. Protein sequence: CASSPVGSNQPQHF.

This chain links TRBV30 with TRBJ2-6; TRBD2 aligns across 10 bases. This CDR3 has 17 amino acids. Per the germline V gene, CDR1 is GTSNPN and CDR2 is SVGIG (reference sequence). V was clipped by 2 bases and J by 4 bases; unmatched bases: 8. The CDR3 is CAWSRERGGRGANVLTF. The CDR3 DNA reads TGTGCCTGGAGTAGGGAGCGGGGGGGCCGCGGGGCCAACGTCCTGACTTTC.

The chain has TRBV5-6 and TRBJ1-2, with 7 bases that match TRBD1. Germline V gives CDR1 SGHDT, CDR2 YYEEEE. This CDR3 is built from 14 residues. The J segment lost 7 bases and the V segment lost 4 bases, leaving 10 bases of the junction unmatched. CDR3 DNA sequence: TGTGCCAGCAGCCTGCAGACAGGGAATGGTGGCTACACCTTC. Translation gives CASSLQTGNGGYTF. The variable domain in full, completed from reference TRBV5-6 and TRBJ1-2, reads DAGVTQSPTHLIKTRGQQVTLRCSPKSGHDTVSWYQQALGQGPQFIFQYYEEEERQRGNFPDRFSGHQFPNYSSELNVNALLLGDSALYLCASSLQTGNGGYTFGSGTRLTVV.

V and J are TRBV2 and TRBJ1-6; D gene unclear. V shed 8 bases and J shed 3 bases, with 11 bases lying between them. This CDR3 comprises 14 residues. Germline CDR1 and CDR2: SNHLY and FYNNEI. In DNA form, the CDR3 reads TGTGCCAGCTTGACCTGGGGCTATAATTCACCCCTCCACTTT. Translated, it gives CASLTWGYNSPLHF.

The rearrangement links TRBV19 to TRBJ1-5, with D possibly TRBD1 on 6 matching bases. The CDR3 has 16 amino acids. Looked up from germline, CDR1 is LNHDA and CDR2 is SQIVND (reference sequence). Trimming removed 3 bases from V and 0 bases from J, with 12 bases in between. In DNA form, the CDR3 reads TGTGCCAGTAGTATGGGAATCAGGGGTAGCAATCAGCCCCAGCATTTT. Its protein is CASSMGIRGSNQPQHF.

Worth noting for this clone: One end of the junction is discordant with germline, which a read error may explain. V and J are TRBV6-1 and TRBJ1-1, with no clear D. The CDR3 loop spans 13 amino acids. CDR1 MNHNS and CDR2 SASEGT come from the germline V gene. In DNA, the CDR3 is TGTGCCAGCAGGGAAGTACCGGGCGCTGAAGCTTTCTTT. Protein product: CASREVPGAEAFF.